The 2 T cell receptor beta chains below come from one sample, sequenced in a study of blood T cell repertoires in COVID-19. Sequenced by immunoSEQ multiplex PCR; TCRdb stores in-frame clones only, minus some. This sample has about 130,000 clones, with approximately 85% found just once. The sample taken for sequencing was peripheral blood. Receptors were obtained from a man aged 25-45 years with COVID-19, enrolled during active disease.

Only one count was recorded for this clone. The chain links TRBV5-6 to TRBJ2-7; 7 bases map to TRBD1. The CDR3 runs to 13 residues. Germline lookup yields CDR1 SGHDT and CDR2 YYEEEE. V lost 4 bases and J lost 6; bases outside the gene matches: 7. CDR3 DNA sequence: TGTGCCAGCAGCCCGGGGACAGATCGCGAGCAGTACTTC. It is translated as CASSPGTDREQYF.

The chain is built from TRBV15 and TRBJ1-3; TRBD1 matches at 7 bases. This CDR3 has 16 residues. Germline loops: CDR1 LNHNV, CDR2 YYDKDF (reference sequence). The V and J ends lost 3 bases and 0 bases, in that order; junction bases with no gene match: 5. CDR3 bases: TGTGCCACCAGCAGGGGGGACAGCCGCTCTGGAAACACCATATATTTT. This codes for CATSRGDSRSGNTIYF.